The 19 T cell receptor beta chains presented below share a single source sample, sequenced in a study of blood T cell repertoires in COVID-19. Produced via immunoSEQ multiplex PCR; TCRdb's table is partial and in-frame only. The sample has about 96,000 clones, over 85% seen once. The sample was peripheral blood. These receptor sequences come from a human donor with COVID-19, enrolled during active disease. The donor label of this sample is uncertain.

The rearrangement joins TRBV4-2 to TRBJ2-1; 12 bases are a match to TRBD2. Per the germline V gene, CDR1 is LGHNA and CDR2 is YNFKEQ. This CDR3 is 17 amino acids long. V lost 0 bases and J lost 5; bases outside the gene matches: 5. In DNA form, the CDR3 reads TGTGCCAGCAGCCAAGAAATACTAGCGGGAGGCCACAATGAGCAGTTCTTC. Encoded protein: CASSQEILAGGHNEQFF.

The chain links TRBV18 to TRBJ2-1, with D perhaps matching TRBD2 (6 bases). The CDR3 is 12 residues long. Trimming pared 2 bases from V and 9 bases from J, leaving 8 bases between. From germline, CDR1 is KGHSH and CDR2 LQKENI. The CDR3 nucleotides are TGTGCCAGCTCACCAGGCGGGACTGAGCAGTTCTTC. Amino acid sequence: CASSPGGTEQFF.

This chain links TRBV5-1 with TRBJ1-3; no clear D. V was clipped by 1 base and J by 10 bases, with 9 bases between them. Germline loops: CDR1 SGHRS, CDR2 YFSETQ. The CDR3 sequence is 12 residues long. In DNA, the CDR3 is TGCGCCAGCAGCTTGAGTGGGGAGACCATATATTTT. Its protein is CASSLSGETIYF.

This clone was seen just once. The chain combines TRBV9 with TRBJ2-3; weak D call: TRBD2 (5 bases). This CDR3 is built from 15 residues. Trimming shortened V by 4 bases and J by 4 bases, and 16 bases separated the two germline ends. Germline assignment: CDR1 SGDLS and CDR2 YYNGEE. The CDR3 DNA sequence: TGTGCCAGCAGCCCCTTTCCGGGGATCGCAGATACGCAGTATTTT. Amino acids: CASSPFPGIADTQYF.

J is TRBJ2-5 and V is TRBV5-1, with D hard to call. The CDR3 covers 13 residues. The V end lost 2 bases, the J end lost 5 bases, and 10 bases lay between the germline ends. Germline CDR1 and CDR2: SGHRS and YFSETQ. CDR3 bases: TGCGCCAGCAGCTTAATGGGCAGTGAGACCCAGTACTTC. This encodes CASSLMGSETQYF.

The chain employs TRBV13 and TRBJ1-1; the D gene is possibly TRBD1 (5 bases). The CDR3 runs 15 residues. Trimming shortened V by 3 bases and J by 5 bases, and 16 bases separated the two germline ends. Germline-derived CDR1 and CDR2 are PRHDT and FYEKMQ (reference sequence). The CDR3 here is CASSFMGGMGTEAFF. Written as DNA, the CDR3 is TGTGCCAGCAGCTTTATGGGGGGAATGGGGACTGAAGCTTTCTTT.

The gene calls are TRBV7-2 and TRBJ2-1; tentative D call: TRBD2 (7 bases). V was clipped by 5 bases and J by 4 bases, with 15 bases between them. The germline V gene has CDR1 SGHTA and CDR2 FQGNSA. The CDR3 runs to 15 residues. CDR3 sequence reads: CASSLDGGLYNEQFF. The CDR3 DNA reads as TGTGCCAGCAGCCTCGACGGGGGGCTGTACAATGAGCAGTTCTTC.

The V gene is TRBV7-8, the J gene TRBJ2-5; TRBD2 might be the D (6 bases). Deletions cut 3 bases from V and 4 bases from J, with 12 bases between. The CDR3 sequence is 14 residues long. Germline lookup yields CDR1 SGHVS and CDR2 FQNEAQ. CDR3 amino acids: CASSFLRRGETQYF. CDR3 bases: TGTGCCAGCAGCTTTCTGCGGCGGGGAGAGACCCAGTACTTC. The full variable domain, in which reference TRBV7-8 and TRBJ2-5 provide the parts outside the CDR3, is GAGVSQSPRYKVAKRGQDVALRCDPISGHVSLFWYQQALGQGPEFLTYFQNEAQLDKSGLPSDRFFAERPEGSVSTLKIQRTQQEDSAVYLCASSFLRRGETQYFGPGTRLLVL.

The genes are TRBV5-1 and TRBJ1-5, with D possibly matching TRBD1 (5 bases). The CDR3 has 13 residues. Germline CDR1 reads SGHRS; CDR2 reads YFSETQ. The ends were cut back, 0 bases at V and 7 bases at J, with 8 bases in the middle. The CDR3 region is CASSLAPGQPQHF. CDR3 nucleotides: TGCGCCAGCAGCTTGGCCCCAGGGCAGCCCCAGCATTTT.

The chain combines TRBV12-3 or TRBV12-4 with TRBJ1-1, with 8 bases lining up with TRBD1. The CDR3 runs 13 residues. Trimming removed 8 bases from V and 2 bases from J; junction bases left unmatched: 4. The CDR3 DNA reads TGTGCCAGCGCCGGGACAGGTAACACTGAAGCTTTCTTT. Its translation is CASAGTGNTEAFF.

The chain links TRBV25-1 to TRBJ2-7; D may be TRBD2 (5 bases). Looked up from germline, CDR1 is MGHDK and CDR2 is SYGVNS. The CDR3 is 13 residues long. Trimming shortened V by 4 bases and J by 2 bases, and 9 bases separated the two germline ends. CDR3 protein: CASSGTGAYEQYF. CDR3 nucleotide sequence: TGTGCCAGCAGTGGAACCGGGGCCTACGAGCAGTACTTC.

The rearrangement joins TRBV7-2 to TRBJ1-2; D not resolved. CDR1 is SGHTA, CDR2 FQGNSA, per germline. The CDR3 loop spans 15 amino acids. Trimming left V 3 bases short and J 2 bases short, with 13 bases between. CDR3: CASSLGGSGNYGYTF. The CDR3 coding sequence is TGTGCCAGCAGCTTGGGAGGGTCGGGGAACTATGGCTACACCTTC.

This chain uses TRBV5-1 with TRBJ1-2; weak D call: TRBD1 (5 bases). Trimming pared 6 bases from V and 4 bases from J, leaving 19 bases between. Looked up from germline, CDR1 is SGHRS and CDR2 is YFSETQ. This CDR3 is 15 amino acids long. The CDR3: CASTLNPGSLYGYTF. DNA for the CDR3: TGCGCCAGCACATTAAACCCAGGGTCTCTCTATGGCTACACCTTC.

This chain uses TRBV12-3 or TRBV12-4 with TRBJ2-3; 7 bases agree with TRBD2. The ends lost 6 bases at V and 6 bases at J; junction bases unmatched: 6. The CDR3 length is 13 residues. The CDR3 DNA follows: TGTGCCAGCAGGACCGGGGGGACGGATACGCAGTATTTT. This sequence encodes CASRTGGTDTQYF.

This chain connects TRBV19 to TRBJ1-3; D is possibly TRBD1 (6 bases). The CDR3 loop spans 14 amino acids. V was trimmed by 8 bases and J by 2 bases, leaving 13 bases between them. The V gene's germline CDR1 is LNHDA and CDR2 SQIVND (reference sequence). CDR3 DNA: TGTGCCAGTTCTCAGGGGTCGACTGGAAACACCATATATTTT. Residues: CASSQGSTGNTIYF.

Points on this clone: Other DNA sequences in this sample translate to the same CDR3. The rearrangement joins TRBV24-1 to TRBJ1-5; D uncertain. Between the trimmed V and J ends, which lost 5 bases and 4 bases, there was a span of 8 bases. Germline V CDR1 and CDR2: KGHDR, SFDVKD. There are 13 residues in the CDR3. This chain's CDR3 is CATSGGGNQPQHF. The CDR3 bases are TGTGCCACCAGTGGAGGTGGTAATCAGCCCCAGCATTTT.

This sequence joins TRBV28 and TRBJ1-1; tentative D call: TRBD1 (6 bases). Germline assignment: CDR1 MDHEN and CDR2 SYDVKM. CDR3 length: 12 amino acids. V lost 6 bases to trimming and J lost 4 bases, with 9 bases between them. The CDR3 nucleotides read TGTGCCAGCAGGGTACAGGGCACTGAAGCTTTCTTT. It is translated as CASRVQGTEAFF. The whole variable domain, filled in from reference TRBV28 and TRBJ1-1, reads DVKVTQSSRYLVKRTGEKVFLECVQDMDHENMFWYRQDPGLGLRLIYFSYDVKMKEKGDIPEGYSVSREKKERFSLILESASTNQTSMYLCASRVQGTEAFFGQGTRLTVV.

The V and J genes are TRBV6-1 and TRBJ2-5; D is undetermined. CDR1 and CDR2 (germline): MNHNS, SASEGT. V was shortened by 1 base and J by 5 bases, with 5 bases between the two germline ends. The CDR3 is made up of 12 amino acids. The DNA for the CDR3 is TGTGCCAGCAGTGAAGAGGAGGAGACCCAGTACTTC. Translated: CASSEEEETQYF.

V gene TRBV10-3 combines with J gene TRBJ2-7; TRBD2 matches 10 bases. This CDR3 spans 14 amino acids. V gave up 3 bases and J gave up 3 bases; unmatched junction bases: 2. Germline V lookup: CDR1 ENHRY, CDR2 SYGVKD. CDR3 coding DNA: TGTGCCATCAGTGAAGGACTAGCGGTCTACGAGCAGTACTTC. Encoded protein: CAISEGLAVYEQYF.